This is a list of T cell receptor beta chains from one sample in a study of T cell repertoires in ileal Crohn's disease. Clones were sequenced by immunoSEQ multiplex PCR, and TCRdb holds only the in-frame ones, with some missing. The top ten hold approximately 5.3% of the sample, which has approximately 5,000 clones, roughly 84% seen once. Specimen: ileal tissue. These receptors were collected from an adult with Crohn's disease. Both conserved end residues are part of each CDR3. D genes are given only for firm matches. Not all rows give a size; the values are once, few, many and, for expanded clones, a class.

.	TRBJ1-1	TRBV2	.	CASDLAGAEAFF	TGTGCCAGCGATCTAGCTGGGGCTGAAGCTTTCTTT
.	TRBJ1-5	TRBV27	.	CASSSNVYSNQPQHF	TGTGCCAGCAGTTCCAATGTCTATAGCAATCAGCCCCAGCATTTT
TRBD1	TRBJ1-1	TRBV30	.	CAWIPPGTGGTEAFF	TGTGCCTGGATCCCTCCCGGGACAGGGGGCACTGAAGCTTTCTTT
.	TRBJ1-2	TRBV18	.	CASSPPFLGTNYGYTF	TGTGCCAGCTCACCACCTTTCCTCGGTACTAACTATGGCTACACCTTC
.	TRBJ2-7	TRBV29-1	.	CSVRAEAGRYEQYF	TGCAGCGTCCGCGCAGAAGCAGGGAGGTACGAGCAGTACTTC
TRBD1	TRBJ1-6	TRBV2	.	CASSTDRGGSPLHF	TGTGCCAGCAGTACGGACAGGGGGGGTTCACCCCTCCACTTT
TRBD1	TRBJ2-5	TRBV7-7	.	CASSGQGLQETQYF	TGTGCTAGCAGTGGACAGGGGCTTCAAGAGACCCAGTACTTC
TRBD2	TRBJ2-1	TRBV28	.	CASTSGGSSLNEQFF	TGTGCCAGCACTAGCGGGGGGTCGTCTCTCAATGAGCAGTTCTTC
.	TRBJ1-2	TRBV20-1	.	CRNSGVGYTF	TGCAGGAACTCAGGGGTGGGCTACACCTTC
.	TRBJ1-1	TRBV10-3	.	CAISDGRGNTEAFF	TGTGCCATCAGTGATGGACGGGGGAACACTGAAGCTTTCTTT
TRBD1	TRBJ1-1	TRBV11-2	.	CASRVGQDNTEAFF	TGTGCCAGCAGGGTAGGACAGGATAACACTGAAGCTTTCTTT
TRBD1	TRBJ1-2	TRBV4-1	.	CASSQSEGQISYGYTF	TGCGCCAGCAGCCAGTCCGAGGGACAGATAAGCTATGGCTACACCTTC
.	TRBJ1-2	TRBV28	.	CASSFVHSKGSPSIHYGYTF	TGTGCCAGCAGTTTCGTCCACTCGAAGGGGTCCCCAAGTATTCACTATGGCTACACCTTC
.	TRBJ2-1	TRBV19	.	CASTLTGREQFF	TGTGCCAGTACCCTGACAGGACGGGAGCAGTTCTTC
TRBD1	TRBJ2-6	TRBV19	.	CASSPRTGRSSGANVLTF	TGTGCCAGTAGTCCAAGGACAGGGAGAAGCTCTGGGGCCAACGTCCTGACTTTC
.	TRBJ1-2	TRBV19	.	CASTSSEGGYTF	TGTGCCAGTACCAGTTCTGAGGGTGGCTACACCTTC
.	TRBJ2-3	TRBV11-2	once	CASSLGQAGSTDTQYF	TGTGCCAGCAGCTTAGGGCAGGCAGGGAGCACAGATACGCAGTATTTT
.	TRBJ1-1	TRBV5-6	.	CASSLAGNTEAFF	TGTGCCAGCAGCTTGGCAGGGAACACTGAAGCTTTCTTT
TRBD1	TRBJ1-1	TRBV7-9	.	CASLGGDRGHAEAFF	TGTGCCAGCCTCGGCGGGGACAGGGGGCACGCTGAAGCTTTCTTT
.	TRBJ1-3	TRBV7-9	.	CASSLGQPNSGNTIYF	TGTGCCAGCAGCCTAGGACAGCCGAACTCTGGAAACACCATATATTTT
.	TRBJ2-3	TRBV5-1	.	CASSLGGPATDTQYF	TGCGCCAGCAGCTTGGGGGGGCCCGCCACAGATACGCAGTATTTT
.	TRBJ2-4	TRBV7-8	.	CASSLAAGGGKNIQYF	TGTGCCAGCAGCTTAGCAGCAGGGGGAGGCAAAAACATTCAGTACTTC
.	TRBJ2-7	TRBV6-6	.	CASSNYEQYF	TGTGCCAGCAGTAACTACGAGCAGTACTTC
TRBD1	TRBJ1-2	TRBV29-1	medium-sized	CSVGQGGGYTF	TGCAGCGTGGGACAGGGAGGGGGCTACACCTTC
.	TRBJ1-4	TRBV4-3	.	CASSYDRATNEKLFF	TGCGCCAGCAGCTACGACAGAGCGACTAATGAAAAACTGTTTTTT
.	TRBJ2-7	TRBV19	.	CASTSGIGPYEQYF	TGTGCCAGTACCTCAGGGATTGGCCCCTACGAGCAGTACTTC
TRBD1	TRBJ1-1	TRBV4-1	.	CASSQLQGAVREAFF	TGCGCCAGCAGCCAACTACAGGGGGCGGTGAGAGAAGCTTTCTTT
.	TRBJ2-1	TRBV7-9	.	CASSLAGTGGMNEQFF	TGTGCCAGCAGCTTAGCAGGAACAGGTGGGATGAATGAGCAGTTCTTC
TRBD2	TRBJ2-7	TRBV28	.	CASSRTSGASYEQYF	TGTGCCAGCAGCCGTACTAGCGGGGCTTCCTACGAGCAGTACTTC
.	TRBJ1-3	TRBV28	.	CASSLRLSGNTIYF	TGTGCCAGCAGTTTGAGGTTGTCTGGAAACACCATATATTTT
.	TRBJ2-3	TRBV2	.	CASSNYQLTDTQYF	TGTGCCAGCAGCAACTACCAGCTCACAGATACGCAGTATTTT
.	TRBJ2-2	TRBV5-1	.	CASSSGLVPGELFF	TGCGCCAGCAGCTCTGGCCTGGTCCCCGGGGAGCTGTTTTTT
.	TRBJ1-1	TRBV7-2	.	CASSNTGSAEAFF	TGTGCCAGCAGCAATACGGGGTCTGCTGAAGCTTTCTTT
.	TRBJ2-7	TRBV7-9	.	CASSLFGHGTYEQYF	TGTGCCAGCAGCTTATTTGGGCACGGTACCTACGAGCAGTACTTC
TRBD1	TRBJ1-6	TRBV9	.	CASSSRQGRTYNSPLHF	TGTGCCAGCAGCAGCAGACAGGGGCGAACTTATAATTCACCCCTCCACTTT
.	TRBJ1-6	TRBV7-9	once	CASSNRRGGSPLHF	TGTGCCAGCAGCAATCGCCGGGGTGGATCACCCCTCCACTTT
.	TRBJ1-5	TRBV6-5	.	CASRRGTGNQPQHF	TGTGCCAGCAGACGGGGAACAGGGAATCAGCCCCAGCATTTT
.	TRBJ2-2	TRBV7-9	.	CASSLDGGNTGELFF	TGTGCCAGCAGCTTAGACGGGGGGAACACCGGGGAGCTGTTTTTT
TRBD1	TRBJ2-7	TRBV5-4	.	CASSLGTGREQYF	TGTGCCAGCAGCTTGGGGACAGGGCGCGAGCAGTACTTC
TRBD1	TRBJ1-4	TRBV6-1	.	CASSEALGTGDEKLFF	TGTGCCAGCAGTGAAGCTCTCGGGACAGGGGATGAAAAACTGTTTTTT
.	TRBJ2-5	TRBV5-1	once	CASSVTGFQETQYF	TGCGCCAGCAGCGTAACAGGGTTCCAAGAGACCCAGTACTTC
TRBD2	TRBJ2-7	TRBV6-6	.	CASSYGTNYEQYF	TGTGCCAGCAGTTACGGGACTAACTACGAGCAGTACTTC
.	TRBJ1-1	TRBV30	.	CAWRTALNTEAFF	TGTGCCTGGAGAACAGCTTTGAACACTGAAGCTTTCTTT
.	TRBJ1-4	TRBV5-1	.	CASSLLEANEKLFF	TGCGCCAGCAGCTTGTTAGAAGCTAATGAAAAACTGTTTTTT
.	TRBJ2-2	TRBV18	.	CASSRTVVSFTGELFF	TGTGCCAGCTCCCGGACAGTCGTGAGCTTCACCGGGGAGCTGTTTTTT
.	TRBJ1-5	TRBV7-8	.	CASSLQTGAYSNQPQHF	TGTGCCAGCAGCTTACAGACAGGAGCATATAGCAATCAGCCCCAGCATTTT
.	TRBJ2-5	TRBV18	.	CASSPPGSAGETQYF	TGTGCCAGCTCACCACCAGGGTCGGCGGGAGAGACCCAGTACTTC
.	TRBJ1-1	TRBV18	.	CASSPRASQRNTEAFF	TGTGCCAGCTCACCGAGGGCCTCCCAAAGGAACACTGAAGCTTTCTTT
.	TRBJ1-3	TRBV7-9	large	CASSYGGSGNTIYF	TGTGCCAGCAGCTACGGAGGGTCTGGAAACACCATATATTTT
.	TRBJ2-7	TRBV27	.	CASSPGREPYEQYF	TGTGCCAGCAGCCCGGGTCGAGAACCCTACGAGCAGTACTTC
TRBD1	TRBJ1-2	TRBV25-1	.	CASSEWYRGGYTF	TGTGCCAGCAGTGAATGGTACAGGGGTGGCTACACCTTC
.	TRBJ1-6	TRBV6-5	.	CASSYSPSGTSPLHF	TGTGCCAGCAGTTACTCGCCGTCGGGTACTTCACCCCTCCACTTT
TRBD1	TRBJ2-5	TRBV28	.	CASTPTGLQTQYF	TGTGCCAGCACTCCGACAGGGCTGCAGACCCAGTACTTC
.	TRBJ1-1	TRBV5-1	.	CASSTDLKVAEAFF	TGCGCCAGCAGCACAGACCTAAAGGTCGCTGAAGCTTTCTTT